This TCR beta chain was obtained from a study of shared T cell receptors in the human thymus. Repertoires were generated with immunoSEQ multiplex PCR, while TCRdb's copy carries only in-frame clones and drops some. This table has hundreds of thousands of clones, more than 75% appearing once. V was pared by 0 bases and J by 2 bases, with 13 bases of the junction left unmatched. Per the germline V gene, CDR1 is SGHAT and CDR2 is FQNNGV. This CDR3 comprises 18 residues. These same records also appear under a second study, on human thymus T cells.

The chain links TRBV11-2 to TRBJ2-7; 7 bases agree with TRBD1. Sequencing used thymocytes. This clonotype originated in a boy in the first two years of life with a congenital heart defect. This chain's CDR3 is CASSLEMGQLVGAYEQYF. The CDR3 DNA reads TGTGCCAGCAGCTTAGAAATGGGACAGTTGGTCGGTGCCTACGAGCAGTACTTC. Full variable domain (rest looked up from reference TRBV11-2 and TRBJ2-7): EAGVAQSPRYKIIEKRQSVAFWCNPISGHATLYWYQQILGQGPKLLIQFQNNGVVDDSQLPKDRFSAERLKGVDSTLKIQPAKLEDSAVYLCASSLEMGQLVGAYEQYFGPGTRLTVT.